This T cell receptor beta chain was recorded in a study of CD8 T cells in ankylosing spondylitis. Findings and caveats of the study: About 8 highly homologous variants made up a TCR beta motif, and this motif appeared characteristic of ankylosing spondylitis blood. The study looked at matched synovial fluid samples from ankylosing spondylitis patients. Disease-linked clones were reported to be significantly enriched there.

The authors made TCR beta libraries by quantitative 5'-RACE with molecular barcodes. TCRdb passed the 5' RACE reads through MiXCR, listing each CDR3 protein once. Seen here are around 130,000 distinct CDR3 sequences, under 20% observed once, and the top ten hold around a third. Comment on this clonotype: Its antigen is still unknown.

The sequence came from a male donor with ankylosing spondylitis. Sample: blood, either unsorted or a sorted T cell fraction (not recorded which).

The CDR3 spells CASRDGLAVNTDTQYF. In DNA, the CDR3 is TGTGCCAGCAGAGACGGACTAGCGGTAAACACAGATACGCAGTATTTT. The chain combines TRBV2 with TRBJ2-3; TRBD2 matches at 10 bases. The CDR3 loop spans 16 amino acids. Germline CDR1 SNHLY, CDR2 FYNNEI. Trimming took 6 bases from V and 2 from J; bases not matched to a gene: 8. The complete variable domain, with remaining parts taken from reference TRBV2 and TRBJ2-3, reads EPEVTQTPSHQVTQMGQEVILRCVPISNHLYFYWYRQILGQKVEFLVSFYNNEISEKSEIFDDQFSVERPDGSNFTLKIRSTKLEDSAMYFCASRDGLAVNTDTQYFGPGTRLTVL.